The 21 T cell receptor beta chains below were found in one sample sequenced in a study of response to subunit inactivated influenza vaccine. Via MiXCR, TCRdb re-called the RT-PCR reads, giving one row per CDR3 protein. This sample has 600,000 to 850,000 distinct CDR3 sequences, with about 14% found just once. This specimen consisted of PBMCs from blood, obtained 14 to 15 days before vaccination. These receptors all stem from a man aged 50 to 60 who received an inactivated influenza vaccine.

This chain links TRBV5-1 with TRBJ2-2; 14 positions match TRBD2. This CDR3 has 16 residues. The germline CDR1 and CDR2 sequences are SGHRS and YFSETQ. With 3 bases clipped from V and 6 bases from J, the junction kept 4 bases outside the gene matches. For the CDR3, the DNA is TGCGCCAGCAGCTCCGGGACTAGCGGGAGAGCCGGGGAGCTGTTTTTT. It specifies CASSSGTSGRAGELFF.

The chain has TRBV10-3 and TRBJ2-6, with no clear D. This CDR3 comprises 14 residues. Deletions cut 5 bases from V and 1 base from J, with 6 bases between. Per the germline V gene, CDR1 is ENHRY and CDR2 is SYGVKD. The DNA for the CDR3 is TGTGCCATCAGTTCCGCGTCTGGGGCCAACGTCCTGACTTTC. It yields the protein CAISSASGANVLTF.

The table lists this clonotype with a few counts. V usage is TRBV20-1 and J usage is TRBJ1-1; 11 bases line up with TRBD1. The germline gives CDR1 DFQATT, CDR2 SNEGSKA (reference sequence). This CDR3 spans 13 amino acids. J was trimmed by 5 bases and V by 5 bases; bases with no gene match: 4. In DNA form, the CDR3 reads TGCAGTGCTGGACAGGGGGCGAGGACTGAAGCTTTCTTT. This sequence encodes CSAGQGARTEAFF.

V usage is TRBV19 and J usage is TRBJ2-7; D is unresolved. Germline V gene data show CDR1 as LNHDA and CDR2 as SQIVND (reference sequence). Deletions cut 1 base from V and 2 bases from J, with 9 bases between. The CDR3 is made up of 14 amino acids. The DNA of the CDR3 is TGTGCCAGTAGTATAGGGGGTATTCCCTACGAGCAGTACTTC. Its translation is CASSIGGIPYEQYF.

Only a few counts were recorded for this clonotype. V and J are TRBV2 and TRBJ1-2; D might be TRBD1 (6 bases). This CDR3 region has 13 residues. Trimming removed 6 bases at V and 6 bases at J, with 14 bases between. Germline V CDR1 and CDR2: SNHLY, FYNNEI. CDR3 region: CASSADSRDGYTF. CDR3 coding DNA: TGTGCCAGCAGCGCGGACAGTAGGGATGGCTACACCTTC.

The CDR3, as DNA: TGTGCCAGCAGCTTGGCGGACAGGGGGTTTCAAGAGACCCAGTACTTC. As protein: CASSLADRGFQETQYF. J is TRBJ2-5 and V is TRBV7-9; 10 bases agree with TRBD1. With V trimmed by 3 bases and J by 2 bases, 6 bases remained unmatched. CDR1 is SEHNR and CDR2 is FQNEAQ in the germline V gene (reference sequence). The CDR3 consists of 16 residues.

This clonotype was recorded a few times. The chain uses TRBV11-2 and TRBJ2-1; D is ambiguous. Germline loops: CDR1 SGHAT, CDR2 FQNNGV. This CDR3 is built from 15 residues. The germline V and J ends were trimmed by 0 bases and 9 bases, with 15 bases remaining between them. The CDR3, as DNA: TGTGCCAGCAGCTTAGATCAAAGGGTTCTGGGTGAGCAGTTCTTC. It specifies CASSLDQRVLGEQFF.

A few counts support this clonotype. The CDR3 region is CASRPKLLATLYNEQFF. As DNA, the CDR3 is TGTGCCAGCAGACCAAAACTTCTAGCGACCCTCTACAATGAGCAGTTCTTC. The V gene is TRBV7-8, the J gene TRBJ2-1; D may be TRBD2 (6 bases). V gave up 6 bases and J gave up 3 bases, with 21 bases separating them. The V gene's germline CDR1 is SGHVS and CDR2 FQNEAQ. This CDR3 contains 17 residues.

This chain joins TRBV7-9 and TRBJ1-1, with TRBD1 matching over 8 bases. V trimming: 8 bases; J trimming: 3 bases; junction bases outside the gene matches: 11. This CDR3 is built from 15 residues. Germline V CDR1 and CDR2: SEHNR, FQNEAQ (reference sequence). The CDR3 nucleotides are TGTGCCAGCGGAACGACAGGGGTCGTGGACACTGAAGCTTTCTTT. Its protein product is CASGTTGVVDTEAFF.

This clonotype was observed at least ten times. V and J are TRBV4-2 and TRBJ2-2; 11 nucleotides line up with TRBD2. There are 16 residues in the CDR3. Looked up from germline, CDR1 is LGHNA and CDR2 is YNFKEQ. V was clipped by 3 bases and J by 5 bases; unmatched bases: 5. The CDR3 region has the DNA TGTGCCAGCAGCCATAGCGGGGGGGCCTGGACCGGGGAGCTGTTTTTT. Translation: CASSHSGGAWTGELFF.

This clonotype has only a few counts. This sequence joins TRBV5-1 and TRBJ1-3, with D unclear. CDR1 and CDR2 from the germline V gene are SGHRS and YFSETQ. The CDR3 covers 15 residues. V was pared by 0 bases and J by 0 bases, with 7 bases between. CDR3 loop: CASSLAAASGNTIYF. The DNA of the CDR3 is TGCGCCAGCAGCTTGGCCGCCGCCTCTGGAAACACCATATATTTT.

There are a few counts of this clonotype. The chain combines TRBV4-2 with TRBJ1-5, with 7 positions matching TRBD1. From germline, CDR1 is LGHNA and CDR2 YNFKEQ. The J segment lost 5 bases and the V segment lost 1 base, leaving 11 bases of the junction unmatched. This CDR3 region has 17 residues. This CDR3 is CASSQAGETGRHQPQHF. CDR3 nucleotide sequence: TGTGCCAGCAGCCAAGCAGGAGAGACAGGGCGACATCAGCCCCAGCATTTT.

This clonotype was recorded a few times. The chain employs TRBV6-2 or TRBV6-3 and TRBJ1-5, with 9 bases that match TRBD1. V lost 6 bases, J lost 5 bases, and 5 bases stayed unmatched. In germline, CDR1 is MNHEY, CDR2 SVGEGT. The CDR3 runs to 14 residues. As DNA, the CDR3 is TGTGCCAGCAGACGCGACAGGGGGGATCAGCCCCAGCATTTT. It encodes CASRRDRGDQPQHF.

This clonotype was seen only a few times. The genes are TRBV6-2 or TRBV6-3 and TRBJ1-6, with D perhaps matching TRBD1 (5 bases). Germline values: CDR1 MNHEY, CDR2 SVGEGT. The CDR3 sequence is 16 residues long. V lost 5 bases to trimming and J lost 3 bases, with 14 bases between them. In DNA, the CDR3 is TGTGCCAGCAGTCGTGGGACGGCGTTCTATAATTCACCCCTCCACTTT. Protein sequence: CASSRGTAFYNSPLHF.

The chain links TRBV6-1 to TRBJ2-1; 7 bases line up with TRBD2. Germline V lookup: CDR1 MNHNS, CDR2 SASEGT. J lost 2 bases, V lost 10 bases, and 8 bases had no gene match. The CDR3 runs 14 residues. The CDR3 bases are TGTGCCATCGCCAAAAGCGGGACCTACAATGAGCAGTTCTTC. It is translated as CAIAKSGTYNEQFF.

The sample holds a few counts of this clonotype. This sequence joins TRBV24-1 and TRBJ1-1; D is undetermined. Trimming removed 3 bases from V and 10 bases from J, with 14 bases in between. The CDR3 runs 13 residues. Per the germline V gene, CDR1 is KGHDR and CDR2 is SFDVKD. This CDR3 is CATSDPTGHGAFF. The CDR3 region has the DNA TGTGCCACCAGTGATCCGACGGGTCACGGAGCTTTCTTT.

This clonotype occurred many times. The V gene is TRBV29-1, the J gene TRBJ2-5; no definite D call. V lost 3 bases to trimming and J lost 7 bases, with 15 bases between them. From germline, CDR1 is SQVTM and CDR2 ANQGSEA. The CDR3 contains 13 residues. The CDR3 sequence is CSVDEATGVTQYF. CDR3 coding DNA: TGCAGCGTTGATGAGGCAACCGGAGTGACCCAGTACTTC.

There are a few counts of this clonotype. This chain links TRBV15 with TRBJ2-3; 8 bases map to TRBD2. This CDR3 spans 14 amino acids. With V trimmed by 5 bases and J by 9 bases, 10 bases remained unmatched. Germline lookup yields CDR1 LNHNV and CDR2 YYDKDF (reference sequence). CDR3 sequence: CATSVGTSPSTQYF. The CDR3, as DNA: TGTGCCACCAGCGTCGGGACTAGTCCGTCAACGCAGTATTTT.

This chain links TRBV12-3 or TRBV12-4 with TRBJ2-3; TRBD2 aligns across 10 bases. V shed 1 base, J shed 3 bases, and the junction held 4 bases outside the gene matches. The CDR3 spans 16 residues. CDR3 loop: CASSLGSGGSTDTQYF. The CDR3 nucleotides read TGTGCCAGCAGTTTAGGTAGCGGGGGGAGTACAGATACGCAGTATTTT.

This clonotype was observed a handful of times. The chain links TRBV20-1 to TRBJ1-1; 9 bases align to TRBD1. This CDR3 comprises 15 residues. Trimming at V came to 5 bases and at J to 8 bases, leaving 15 bases not matched to a gene. From germline, CDR1 is DFQATT and CDR2 SNEGSKA (reference sequence). CDR3 sequence reads: CSAGLQGAVNAEAFF. CDR3 sequence (DNA): TGCAGTGCTGGGCTACAGGGGGCAGTGAACGCGGAAGCTTTCTTT.

This clonotype was seen repeatedly, ten times or more. The J gene is TRBJ1-6, the V gene TRBV20-1, with 9 bases that match TRBD1. The CDR3 runs 16 residues. Unmatched junction bases numbered 11, after V lost 1 base and J lost 10 bases. Germline lookup yields CDR1 DFQATT and CDR2 SNEGSKA (reference sequence). CDR3 loop: CSARASRDRENSPLHF. The CDR3 DNA reads as TGCAGTGCTAGAGCTTCTAGGGACAGGGAGAACTCACCCCTCCACTTT.